A selection of T cell receptor beta chains follows, all from one sample in a study of identical twins. TCRdb re-called the 5' RACE reads through MiXCR, storing one row per CDR3 protein. The sample holds hundreds of thousands of distinct CDR3 sequences; approximately 13% are singletons and the top ten take roughly 7%. These data are also associated with another study on yellow fever vaccine responses in identical twins.

Material: CD8+ T cells sorted from blood. These TCRs come from a woman between 18 and 29 years old in good health. Both conserved end residues are part of each CDR3. D genes are given only for firm matches. Clone size is given for some rows only: seen once, a few or many times, or a class if the clone is expanded.

>.|.|TRBV5-1|TRBJ2-1
TGCGCCAGCAGCCCAACAGTACCGAGCTCCTACAATGAGCAGTTCTTC
CASSPTVPSSYNEQFF
>.|few|TRBV27|TRBJ2-1
TGTGCCAGCAGTTTTGTCGGGGGTGAGCAGTTCTTC
CASSFVGGEQFF
>TRBD1|.|TRBV7-9|TRBJ1-1
TGTGCCAGCAGTCCCCCGGGGACAGGGGCCACTGAAGCTTTCTTT
CASSPPGTGATEAFF
>TRBD1|.|TRBV5-5|TRBJ2-1
TGTGCCAGCAGCTTTTGGGGGACAGGGCCCTACAATGAGCAGTTCTTC
CASSFWGTGPYNEQFF
>.|few|TRBV5-1|TRBJ2-1
TGCGCCAGCAGCTTGGTGGTGACAGACGCCTACAATGAGCAGTTCTTC
CASSLVVTDAYNEQFF
>TRBD1|few|TRBV27|TRBJ2-3
TGTGCCAGCAGTTCCCCGGGACAGGGGACAGATACGCAGTATTTT
CASSSPGQGTDTQYF
>.|.|TRBV5-6|TRBJ2-1
TGTGCCAGCACCACTCAAGGATCCTACAATGAGCAGTTCTTC
CASTTQGSYNEQFF
>.|.|TRBV7-3|TRBJ2-1
TGTGCCAGCAGCTTAAGTGTATCTACCTCCTACAATGAGCAGTTCTTC
CASSLSVSTSYNEQFF
>.|.|TRBV12-3/TRBV12-4|TRBJ2-3
TGTGCCAGCAGTTTACGGCCTAGCGGCACAGATACGCAGTATTTT
CASSLRPSGTDTQYF
>.|few|TRBV15|TRBJ1-2
TGTGCCACCAGCAGAGGAAGGAAGTGGGGTGGCTACACCTTC
CATSRGRKWGGYTF
>TRBD2|.|TRBV5-1|TRBJ2-1
TGCGCCAGCAGCTTGAAACCGGGACTAGAGGGCAATGAGCAGTTCTTC
CASSLKPGLEGNEQFF
>TRBD1|few|TRBV7-2|TRBJ2-5
TGTGCCAGCAGCTTATGGACAGGGGGCTTTGAGACCCAGTACTTC
CASSLWTGGFETQYF
>.|.|TRBV4-1|TRBJ2-1
TGCGCCAGCAGCCAAAAAAAGCTTTATGAGCAGTTCTTC
CASSQKKLYEQFF
>.|.|TRBV27|TRBJ1-1
TGTGCCAGCAGCCTGGTTGGGGGAGACACTGAAGCTTTCTTT
CASSLVGGDTEAFF
>.|.|TRBV7-9|TRBJ2-7
TGTGCCAGCAGCTTAGGTGGGCCGGGACATACTTACGAGCAGTACTTC
CASSLGGPGHTYEQYF
>.|many|TRBV6-5|TRBJ2-1
TGTGCCAGCAGCGACTCTTACAATGAGCAGTTCTTC
CASSDSYNEQFF
>TRBD1|.|TRBV28|TRBJ2-7
TGTGCCAGCACCGGAGAGGACAGGACCCCCTACGAGCAGTACTTC
CASTGEDRTPYEQYF
>.|.|TRBV5-1|TRBJ2-7
TGCGCCAGCACGACGGGGGCCGGCTACGAGCAGTACTTC
CASTTGAGYEQYF
>.|many|TRBV12-3/TRBV12-4|TRBJ2-6
TGTGCCAGCAGTCGAGGGGGATCTAGCTCTGGGGCCAACGTCCTGACTTTC
CASSRGGSSSGANVLTF
>.|.|TRBV4-1|TRBJ2-5
TGCGCCAGCAGCCAAGGGGGTATGAAGACCCAGTACTTC
CASSQGGMKTQYF
>.|.|TRBV27|TRBJ2-1
TGTGCCAGCAGTTTAGGGAAACCGACAGTTAAATACAATGAGCAGTTCTTC
CASSLGKPTVKYNEQFF
>.|few|TRBV5-1|TRBJ2-1
TGCGCCAGCAGCTCGGGACCAATCTCCTACAATGAGCAGTTCTTC
CASSSGPISYNEQFF
>TRBD1|few|TRBV11-1|TRBJ2-7
TGTGCCAGCAGCCACCGCACCCAATTTAGACAGGGAAATCGTTACGAGCAGTACTTC
CASSHRTQFRQGNRYEQYF
>TRBD2|few|TRBV20-1|TRBJ2-5
TGCAGTGCTAGATCCCTGACTAGCGGGAGGGGAGAGACCCAGTACTTC
CSARSLTSGRGETQYF
>.|.|TRBV7-8|TRBJ2-1
TGTGCCAGCAGCTCCCATACTAGCAATGAGCAGTTCTTC
CASSSHTSNEQFF
>.|.|TRBV11-2|TRBJ2-3
TGTGCCAGCAGCTTATACACCAGTCCTCCCACTAGCACAGATACGCAGTATTTT
CASSLYTSPPTSTDTQYF
>TRBD2|.|TRBV5-1|TRBJ2-2
TGCGCCAGCAGTGGGACTAGCGGATTGTCCGGGGAGCTGTTTTTT
CASSGTSGLSGELFF
>.|few|TRBV28|TRBJ2-2
TGTGCCAGCACCTTGGTAGGCGGGGAGCTGTTTTTT
CASTLVGGELFF
>.|few|TRBV28|TRBJ2-7
TGTGCCAGCAGGCGATTGTACGAGCAGTACTTC
CASRRLYEQYF
>.|many|TRBV4-1|TRBJ1-1
TGCGCCAGCAGCCGCGGACCGTTGAACACTGAAGCTTTCTTT
CASSRGPLNTEAFF
>TRBD1|few|TRBV20-1|TRBJ2-7
TGCAGTGCTTTGACAGGGGAAAAGTACGAGCAGTACTTC
CSALTGEKYEQYF
>TRBD2|many|TRBV29-1|TRBJ2-1
TGCAGCGTTGAAGGGCTAGCGGAATCCTACAATGAGCAGTTCTTC
CSVEGLAESYNEQFF
>TRBD1|few|TRBV6-1|TRBJ1-2
TGTGCCACCACAGGGGGCCCCAACTATGGCTACACCTTC
CATTGGPNYGYTF
>TRBD1|few|TRBV12-3/TRBV12-4|TRBJ2-7
TGTGCCAGCAAAGGACTCCGGGACAGCTACGAGCAGTACTTC
CASKGLRDSYEQYF
>.|few|TRBV5-6|TRBJ2-7
TGTGCCAGCAGCTTGTCGATCTACGAGCAGTACTTC
CASSLSIYEQYF
>TRBD2|few|TRBV5-1|TRBJ2-5
TGCGCCAGCAGCCCTATCGTGGGACTAGCGGGAGGAGAGACCCAGTACTTC
CASSPIVGLAGGETQYF
>.|many|TRBV6-2/TRBV6-3|TRBJ1-1
TGTGCCAGCAACCTGGGGATGAACACTGAAGCTTTCTTT
CASNLGMNTEAFF
>TRBD1|.|TRBV5-1|TRBJ2-1
TGCGCCAGCACCCCGACGACCGGGACAGTTTACAATGAGCAGTTCTTC
CASTPTTGTVYNEQFF
>TRBD2|.|TRBV5-1|TRBJ2-2
TGCGCCAGCAGTTTATTAGCGGGATCAGACACCGGGGAGCTGTTTTTT
CASSLLAGSDTGELFF
>.|.|TRBV2|TRBJ2-1
TGTGCGACCCGGACGGCAGTTTACAATGAGCAGTTCTTC
CATRTAVYNEQFF
>.|many|TRBV12-3/TRBV12-4|TRBJ1-5
TGTGCCAGCAGTCTTGAACAGGGCCCCAATCAGCCCCAGCATTTT
CASSLEQGPNQPQHF